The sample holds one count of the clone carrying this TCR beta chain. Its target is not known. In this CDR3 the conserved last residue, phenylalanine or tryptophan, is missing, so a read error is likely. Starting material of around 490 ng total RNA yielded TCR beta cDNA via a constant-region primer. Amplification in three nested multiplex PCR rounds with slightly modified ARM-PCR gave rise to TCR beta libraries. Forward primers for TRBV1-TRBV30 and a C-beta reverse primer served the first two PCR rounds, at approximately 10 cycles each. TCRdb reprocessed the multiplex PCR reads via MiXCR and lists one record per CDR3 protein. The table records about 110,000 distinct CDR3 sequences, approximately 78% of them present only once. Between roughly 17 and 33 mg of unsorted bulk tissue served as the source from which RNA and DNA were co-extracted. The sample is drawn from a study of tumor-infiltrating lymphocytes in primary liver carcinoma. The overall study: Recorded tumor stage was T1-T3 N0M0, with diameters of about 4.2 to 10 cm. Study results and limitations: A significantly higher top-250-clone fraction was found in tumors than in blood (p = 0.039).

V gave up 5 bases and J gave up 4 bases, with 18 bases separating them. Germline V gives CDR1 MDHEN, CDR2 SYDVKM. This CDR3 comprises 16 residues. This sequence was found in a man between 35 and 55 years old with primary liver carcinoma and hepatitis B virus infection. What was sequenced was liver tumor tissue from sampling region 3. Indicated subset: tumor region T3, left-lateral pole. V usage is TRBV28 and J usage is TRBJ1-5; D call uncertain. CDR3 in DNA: TGTGCCAGCAGTGTACCTGATACAGCGCTAAATCAGCCCCAGCATTCT. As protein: CASSVPDTALNQPQHS.